This T cell receptor (beta chain) was obtained from a study of CD8 T cells in ankylosing spondylitis. V lost 6 bases, J lost 2 bases, and 11 bases lay in between. CDR1 KGHSH and CDR2 LQKENI come from the germline V gene. The length of the CDR3 is 13 residues. TCRdb itself ran the 5' RACE reads through MiXCR, one entry per CDR3 protein. The table records roughly 64,000 distinct CDR3 sequences, 6.2% of them present only once. Only a few counts were recorded for this clonotype. The chain couples TRBV18 to TRBJ2-7; D gene uncertain. The sequence was collected from a male donor with ankylosing spondylitis. The sequenced sample was synovial fluid, either unsorted or a sorted T cell fraction (not recorded which). The CDR3 nucleotides read TGTGCCAGCTCCCTGACTGGCCCCTACGAGCAGTACTTC. It yields the protein CASSLTGPYEQYF. Full variable domain (remainder filled in from reference TRBV18 and TRBJ2-7): NAGVMQNPRHLVRRRGQEARLRCSPMKGHSHVYWYRQLPEEGLKFMVYLQKENIIDESGMPKERFSAEFPKEGPSILRIQQVVRGDSAAYFCASSLTGPYEQYFGPGTRLTVT.